The 8 T cell receptor beta chains below come from one sample, sequenced in a study of CXCR3-negative and CXCR3-positive naive CD8 T cells. The study's findings and limits: TRB CDR3s were more hydrophobic in CXCR3-positive than in CXCR3-negative naive cells.

Antigen specificity for these receptors is unknown. The TRB libraries of cDNA were built by UMI-labeled 5' RACE. Reanalyzing the 5' RACE reads, TCRdb keeps one entry per CDR3 protein, without DNA. The repertoire table contains some 140,000 distinct CDR3 sequences. Sequenced sample: naive CXCR3+ CD8+ T cells from blood. Subset described: CD45RO-CCR7+CD27+CD95- naive CD8+ T cells expressing CXCR3 (TNR3+). These receptors were collected from a human donor in good health. Some clones in this sample may be carry-over from other donors' samples.

The rearrangement uses TRBV3-1 and TRBJ2-5; with no DNA, the TCRdb D assignment of TRBD1 cannot be verified. CDR1 and CDR2 (germline): LGHDT, YNNKEL (reference sequence). CDR3 length equals 14 residues. CDR3 in amino acids: CASSSQGAGETQYF.

This chain links TRBV14 with TRBJ2-1; as DNA is missing, the TRBD2 call by TCRdb cannot be tested. The germline V gene encodes CDR1 SGHDN and CDR2 FVKESK. This CDR3 region has 16 residues. CDR3 sequence: CASSPQLASFYNEQFF. Drawing the rest from reference TRBV14 and TRBJ2-1, the complete variable domain is EAGVTQFPSHSVIEKGQTVTLRCDPISGHDNLYWYRRVMGKEIKFLLHFVKESKQDESGMPNNRFLAERTGGTYSTLKVQPAELEDSGVYFCASSPQLASFYNEQFFGPGTRLTVL.

The V gene is TRBV3-1, the J gene TRBJ2-1; the D call from TCRdb, TRBD1, cannot be confirmed without DNA. CDR1 is LGHDT and CDR2 is YNNKEL in the germline V gene (reference sequence). The CDR3 spans 16 residues. CDR3 amino acids: CASSHTFRDSYNEQFF.

The rearrangement uses TRBV12-3 or TRBV12-4 and TRBJ1-4; TCRdb returns TRBD1, unconfirmable since there is no DNA. This CDR3 is built from 15 residues. Here the CDR3 reads CASSLIAGAEEKLFF.

The V and J genes are TRBV10-3 and TRBJ2-1; TCRdb proposes TRBD2, but this gene call is untestable without DNA. The CDR3 consists of 17 residues. Germline V CDR1 and CDR2: ENHRY, SYGVKD. The CDR3 sequence is CAIPTGTSEAPYNEQFF.

The genes are TRBV6-4 and TRBJ1-2; with no DNA, the TCRdb D assignment of TRBD1 cannot be verified. The CDR3 has 15 residues. The germline CDR1 and CDR2 sequences are MRHNA and SNTAGT. CDR3 in amino acids: CASSDGRGSNYGYTF.

This chain connects TRBV24-1 to TRBJ2-2. The CDR3 runs 15 residues. Germline CDR1 reads KGHDR; CDR2 reads SFDVKD. The CDR3 here is CATSELAGNTGELFF.

This sequence joins TRBV9 and TRBJ2-3; no DNA is available, so the TRBD1 call from TCRdb remains unchecked. The CDR3 is 18 residues long. CDR1 is SGDLS, CDR2 YYNGEE, per germline. The CDR3 here is CASSVPVGGGTSTDTQYF.